These 6 T cell receptor beta chains were sequenced from one sample in a study of early stage breast cancer tumors. This table comes from immunoSEQ multiplex PCR, and its TCRdb copy is limited to in-frame clones, with some not included. The table includes 20,000 to 25,000 clones, about 75% detected once. The sample taken for sequencing was blood. These receptors all stem from a person aged 55 to 70 with breast cancer.

This rearrangement joins TRBV25-1 to TRBJ2-3; weak D call: TRBD1 (5 bases). Deletions cut 4 bases from V and 0 bases from J, with 20 bases between. The CDR3 runs 18 residues. Germline assignment: CDR1 MGHDK and CDR2 SYGVNS. The CDR3 is CASSGNSPTATSTDTQYF. The CDR3, as DNA: TGTGCCAGCAGTGGCAATTCCCCGACAGCGACTAGCACAGATACGCAGTATTTT.

The chain has TRBV4-1 and TRBJ2-7; D is undetermined. With 0 bases removed from V and 2 bases from J, the gap between germline ends came to 14 bases. Germline V lookup: CDR1 MGHRA, CDR2 YSYEKL. The CDR3 consists of 16 residues. The CDR3 region has the DNA TGCGCCAGCAGCCAAGAGGCCTCGGCCCGAGCCTACGAGCAGTACTTC. It codes for CASSQEASARAYEQYF.

In this sample, this clone turned up a few times. The J gene is TRBJ2-7, the V gene TRBV29-1; TRBD1 is a possible D gene (5 bases). The germline V and J ends were trimmed by 6 bases and 3 bases, with 9 bases remaining between them. The length of the CDR3 is 11 residues. Per germline, CDR1 SQVTM and CDR2 ANQGSEA. The CDR3 DNA sequence: TGCAGCGTGTATCAGGGCTACGAGCAGTACTTC. Translating it yields CSVYQGYEQYF.

This clone appeared a few times. V is TRBV6-1 and J is TRBJ1-5, with unresolved D. V was shortened by 2 bases and J by 4 bases, with 15 bases between the two germline ends. The CDR3 runs 16 residues. Germline V gene sequence: CDR1 MNHNS, CDR2 SASEGT. CDR3 protein: CASSEFPSGGNQPQHF. DNA of the CDR3: TGTGCCAGCAGTGAATTCCCGTCAGGAGGGAATCAGCCCCAGCATTTT.

This clone appeared a single time. V is TRBV15 and J is TRBJ1-5; no definite D call. The CDR3 runs 13 residues. Germline V gives CDR1 LNHNV, CDR2 YYDKDF (reference sequence). V lost 5 bases and J 1 base, leaving 6 bases between the germline ends. CDR3 sequence reads: CATSGGSNQPQHF. The CDR3 DNA follows: TGTGCCACCAGCGGCGGCAGCAATCAGCCCCAGCATTTT. Drawing the rest from reference TRBV15 and TRBJ1-5, the complete variable domain is DAMVIQNPRYQVTQFGKPVTLSCSQTLNHNVMYWYQQKSSQAPKLLFHYYDKDFNNEADTPDNFQSRRPNTSFCFLDIRSPGLGDTAMYLCATSGGSNQPQHFGDGTRLSIL.

The chain has TRBV6-1 and TRBJ1-2, with 9 bases lining up with TRBD1. Trimming at V came to 6 bases and at J to 4 bases, leaving 3 bases not matched to a gene. Germline lookup yields CDR1 MNHNS and CDR2 SASEGT. The CDR3 covers 13 residues. This chain's CDR3 is CASRETGGYGYTF. The CDR3, as DNA: TGTGCCAGCAGGGAGACAGGGGGCTATGGCTACACCTTC.